This record concerns one T cell receptor (beta chain) sequence. As yet, its antigen is unknown. Separate from the approximately 700-subject first cohort was the approximately 120-subject validation cohort, to which the donors belonged. CDR1 is LNHNV and CDR2 is YYDKDF in the germline V gene (reference sequence). With 3 bases clipped from V and 4 bases from J, the junction kept 6 bases outside the gene matches. There are 15 residues in the CDR3. The data were produced by immunoSEQ multiplex PCR, yet TCRdb's version contains in-frame clones alone and is incomplete. Among hundreds of thousands of clones listed, roughly 88% were seen once. This sample was included in a study of cytomegalovirus exposure and HLA in healthy donors. Regarding the study as a whole: The study recorded over 150 TCR beta chains that were cytomegalovirus-associated. As was reported, the classifier diagnosed cytomegalovirus status with high specificity and sensitivity. Three chains linked to CMV were shown in vitro to be specific for CMV antigens.

The sample taken for sequencing was PBMCs. V is TRBV15 and J is TRBJ1-2; TRBD1 matches 9 bases. This sequence was found in a woman aged 18-35 years in good health and CMV-seronegative. The CDR3 is CATSSGQGLAYGYTF. In DNA, the CDR3 is TGTGCCACCAGCAGCGGACAGGGGTTGGCCTATGGCTACACCTTC.